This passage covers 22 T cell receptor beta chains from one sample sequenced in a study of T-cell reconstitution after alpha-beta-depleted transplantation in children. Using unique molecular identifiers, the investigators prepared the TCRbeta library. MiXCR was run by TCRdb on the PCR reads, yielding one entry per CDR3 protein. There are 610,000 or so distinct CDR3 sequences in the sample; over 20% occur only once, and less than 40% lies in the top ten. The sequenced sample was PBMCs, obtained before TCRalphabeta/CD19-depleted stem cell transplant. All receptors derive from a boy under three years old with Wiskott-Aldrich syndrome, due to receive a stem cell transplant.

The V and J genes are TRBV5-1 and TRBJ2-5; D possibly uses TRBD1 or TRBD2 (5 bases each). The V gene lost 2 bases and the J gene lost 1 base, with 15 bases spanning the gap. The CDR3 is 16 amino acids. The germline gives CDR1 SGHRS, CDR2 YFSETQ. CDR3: CASSFQGRSVQETQYF. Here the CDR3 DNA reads TGCGCCAGCAGCTTCCAGGGACGGTCGGTCCAAGAGACCCAGTACTTC.

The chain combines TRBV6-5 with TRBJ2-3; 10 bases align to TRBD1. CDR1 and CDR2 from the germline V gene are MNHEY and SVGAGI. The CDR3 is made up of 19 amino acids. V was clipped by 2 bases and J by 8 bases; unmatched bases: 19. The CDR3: CASSYVWAYDRGRVGTQYF. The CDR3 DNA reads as TGTGCCAGCAGTTACGTCTGGGCCTACGACAGGGGGCGGGTCGGTACGCAGTATTTT.

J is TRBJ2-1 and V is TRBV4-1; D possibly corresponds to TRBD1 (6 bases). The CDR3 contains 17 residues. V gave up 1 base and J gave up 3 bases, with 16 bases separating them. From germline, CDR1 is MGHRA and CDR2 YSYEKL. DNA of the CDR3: TGCGCCAGCAGCCAAGTTAGGTTTCAAGGGGGCTACAATGAGCAGTTCTTC. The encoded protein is CASSQVRFQGGYNEQFF.

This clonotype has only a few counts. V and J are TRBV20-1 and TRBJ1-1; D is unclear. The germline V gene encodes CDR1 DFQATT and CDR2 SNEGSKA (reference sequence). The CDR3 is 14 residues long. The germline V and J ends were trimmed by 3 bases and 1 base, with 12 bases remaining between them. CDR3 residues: CSARGSPENTEAFF. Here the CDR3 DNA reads TGCAGTGCTAGGGGTTCGCCAGAGAACACTGAAGCTTTCTTT.

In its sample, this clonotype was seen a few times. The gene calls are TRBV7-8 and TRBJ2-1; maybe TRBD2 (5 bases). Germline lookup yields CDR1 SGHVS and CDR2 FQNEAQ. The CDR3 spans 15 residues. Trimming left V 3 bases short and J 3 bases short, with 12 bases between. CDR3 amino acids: CASSFGRAGYNEQFF. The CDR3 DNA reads TGTGCCAGCAGCTTTGGGCGGGCAGGCTACAATGAGCAGTTCTTC.

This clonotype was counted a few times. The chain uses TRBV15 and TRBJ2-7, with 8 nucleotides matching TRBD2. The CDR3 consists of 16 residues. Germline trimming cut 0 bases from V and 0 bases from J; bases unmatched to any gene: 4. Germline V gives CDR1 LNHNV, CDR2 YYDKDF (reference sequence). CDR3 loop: CATSRDKLADSYEQYF. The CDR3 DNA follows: TGTGCCACCAGCAGAGATAAACTAGCGGACTCCTACGAGCAGTACTTC.

CDR3 loop: CATSRGSGRADNEQFF. The CDR3 nucleotides are TGTGCCACCAGCAGGGGTAGCGGGAGGGCCGACAATGAGCAGTTCTTC. This chain joins TRBV15 and TRBJ2-1, with 11 bases matching TRBD2. Trimming cost V 3 bases and J 5 bases; bases outside gene matches: 6. CDR3 length: 16 residues. In germline, CDR1 is LNHNV, CDR2 YYDKDF (reference sequence).

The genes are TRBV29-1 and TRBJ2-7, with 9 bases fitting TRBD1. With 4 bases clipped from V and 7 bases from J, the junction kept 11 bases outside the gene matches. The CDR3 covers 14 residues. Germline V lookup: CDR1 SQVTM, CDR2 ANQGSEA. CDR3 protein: CSVVAGTGSGEQYF. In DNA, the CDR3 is TGCAGCGTTGTCGCCGGGACAGGGAGTGGGGAGCAGTACTTC.

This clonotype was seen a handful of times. The DNA for the CDR3 is TGCGCCAGCAGCGATACCGGGGGGAAGTCAGATACGCAGTATTTT. Its protein product is CASSDTGGKSDTQYF. The J gene is TRBJ2-3, the V gene TRBV5-1, with TRBD2 matching 7 bases. The CDR3 is 15 amino acids. Germline loops: CDR1 SGHRS, CDR2 YFSETQ. After removal of 4 bases from V and 4 bases from J, the junction contained 9 bases not matched to a gene.

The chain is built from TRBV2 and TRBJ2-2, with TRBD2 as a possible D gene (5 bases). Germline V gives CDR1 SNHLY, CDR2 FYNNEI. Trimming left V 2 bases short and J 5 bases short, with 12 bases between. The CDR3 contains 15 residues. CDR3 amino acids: CASSEIGLTTGELFF. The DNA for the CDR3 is TGTGCCAGCAGTGAAATAGGACTGACGACCGGGGAGCTGTTTTTT.

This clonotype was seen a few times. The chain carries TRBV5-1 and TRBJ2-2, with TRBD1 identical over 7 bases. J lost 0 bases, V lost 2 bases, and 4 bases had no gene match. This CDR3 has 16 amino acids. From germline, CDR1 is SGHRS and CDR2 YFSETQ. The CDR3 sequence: CASSFPGGPNTGELFF. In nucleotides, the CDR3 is TGCGCCAGCAGCTTTCCAGGGGGTCCGAACACCGGGGAGCTGTTTTTT.

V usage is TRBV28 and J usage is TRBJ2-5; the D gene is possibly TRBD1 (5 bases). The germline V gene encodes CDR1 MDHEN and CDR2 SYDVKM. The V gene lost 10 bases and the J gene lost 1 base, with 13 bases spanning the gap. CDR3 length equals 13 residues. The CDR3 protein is CANKQEIQETQYF. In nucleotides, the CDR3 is TGTGCCAACAAACAGGAAATCCAAGAGACCCAGTACTTC.

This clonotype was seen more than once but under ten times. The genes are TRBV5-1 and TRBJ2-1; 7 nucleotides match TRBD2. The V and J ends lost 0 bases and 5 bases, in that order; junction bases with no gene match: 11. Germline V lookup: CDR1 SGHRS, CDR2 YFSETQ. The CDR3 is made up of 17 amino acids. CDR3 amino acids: CASSLASSGPRNNEQFF. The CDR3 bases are TGCGCCAGCAGCTTGGCCTCTAGCGGCCCAAGGAACAATGAGCAGTTCTTC.

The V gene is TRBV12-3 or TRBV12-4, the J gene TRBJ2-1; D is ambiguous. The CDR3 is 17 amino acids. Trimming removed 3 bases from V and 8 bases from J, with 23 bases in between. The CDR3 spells CASSFRSSGLKFYEQFF. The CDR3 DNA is TGTGCCAGCAGTTTTAGGAGCTCTGGCCTTAAGTTTTATGAGCAGTTCTTC.

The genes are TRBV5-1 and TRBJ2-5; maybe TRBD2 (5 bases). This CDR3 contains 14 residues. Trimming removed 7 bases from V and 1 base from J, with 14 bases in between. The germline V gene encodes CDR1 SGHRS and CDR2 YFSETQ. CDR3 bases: TGCGCCAGCGGTAATACGGGATCCCAAGAGACCCAGTACTTC. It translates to CASGNTGSQETQYF.

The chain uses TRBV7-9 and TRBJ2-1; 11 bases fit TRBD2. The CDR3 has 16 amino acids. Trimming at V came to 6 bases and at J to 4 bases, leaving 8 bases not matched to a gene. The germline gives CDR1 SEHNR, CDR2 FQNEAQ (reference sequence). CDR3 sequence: CASRGLGTSGYNEQFF. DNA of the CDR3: TGTGCCAGCAGGGGCCTGGGGACTAGCGGTTACAATGAGCAGTTCTTC.

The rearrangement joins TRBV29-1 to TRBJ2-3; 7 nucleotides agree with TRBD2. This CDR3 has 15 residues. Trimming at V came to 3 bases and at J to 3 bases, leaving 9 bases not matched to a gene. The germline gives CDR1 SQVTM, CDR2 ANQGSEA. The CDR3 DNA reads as TGCAGCGTTGAGTATCCGGGAGGTGGGACAGATACGCAGTATTTT. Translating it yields CSVEYPGGGTDTQYF.

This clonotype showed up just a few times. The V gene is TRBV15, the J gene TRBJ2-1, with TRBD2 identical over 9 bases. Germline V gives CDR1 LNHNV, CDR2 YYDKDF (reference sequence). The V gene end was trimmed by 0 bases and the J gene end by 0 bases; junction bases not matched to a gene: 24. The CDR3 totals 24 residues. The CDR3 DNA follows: TGTGCCACCAGCAGAGATTTGGGACTTTCATCCGGGACTAGCACGGCCCTCTCCTACAATGAGCAGTTCTTC. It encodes CATSRDLGLSSGTSTALSYNEQFF.

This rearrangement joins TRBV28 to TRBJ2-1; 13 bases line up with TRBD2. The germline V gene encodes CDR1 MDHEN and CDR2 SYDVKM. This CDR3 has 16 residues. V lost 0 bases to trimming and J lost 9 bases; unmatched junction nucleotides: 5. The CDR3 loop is CASSLWGTSGNGEQFF. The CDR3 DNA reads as TGTGCCAGCAGTTTATGGGGGACTAGCGGGAACGGTGAGCAGTTCTTC.

CDR3 loop: CASSLSGTGSPYEQYF. As DNA, the CDR3 is TGTGCCAGCAGCTTATCCGGGACAGGGAGCCCCTACGAGCAGTACTTC. V and J are TRBV7-8 and TRBJ2-7; the match to TRBD1 covers 9 bases. The V gene's germline CDR1 is SGHVS and CDR2 FQNEAQ. The length of the CDR3 is 16 residues. V lost 2 bases to trimming and J lost 2 bases; unmatched junction nucleotides: 7.

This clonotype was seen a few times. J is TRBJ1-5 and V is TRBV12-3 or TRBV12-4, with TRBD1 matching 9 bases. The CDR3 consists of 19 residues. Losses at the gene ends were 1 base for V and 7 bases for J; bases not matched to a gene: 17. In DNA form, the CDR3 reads TGTGCCAGCAGTTTAGTAAAATTGCGGGACAGGGTTATAAGACAGCCCCAGCATTTT. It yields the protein CASSLVKLRDRVIRQPQHF.

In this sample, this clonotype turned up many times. CDR3 DNA: TGTGCCAGCGGGGGGACAGGTCAAGAGACCCAGTACTTC. Its protein product is CASGGTGQETQYF. The chain employs TRBV12-3 or TRBV12-4 and TRBJ2-5; 8 bases are a match to TRBD1. This CDR3 spans 13 amino acids. After removal of 8 bases from V and 2 bases from J, the junction contained 4 bases not matched to a gene.